The 9 T cell receptor beta chains given below trace back to one sample, sequenced in a study of blood T cell repertoires in COVID-19. The repertoire was sequenced with immunoSEQ multiplex PCR; TCRdb's copy has only in-frame clones and lacks some. This table holds approximately 47,000 clones, 85% to 90% found once. Sequencing used peripheral blood. These receptors all come from an elderly woman with COVID-19, enrolled during active disease.

The chain recombines TRBV4-1 with TRBJ2-6, with 8 positions matching TRBD2. With V trimmed by 0 bases and J by 4 bases, 2 bases remained unmatched. There are 16 residues in the CDR3. CDR1 MGHRA and CDR2 YSYEKL come from the germline V gene. The CDR3 region has the DNA TGCGCCAGCAGCCAAGAGCGGGGGGCAGGGGCCAACGTCCTGACTTTC. Residues: CASSQERGAGANVLTF.

This rearrangement joins TRBV7-3 to TRBJ1-1; 7 bases align to TRBD1. The V segment lost 5 bases and the J segment 0 bases; nucleotides outside the gene matches: 3. Germline V gives CDR1 SGHTA, CDR2 FQGTGA. This CDR3 comprises 14 residues. The CDR3 sequence: CASSRDRLNTEAFF. The DNA of the CDR3 is TGTGCCAGCAGCCGGGACAGATTGAACACTGAAGCTTTCTTT.

The CDR3 region is CASSESGKQGLFF. For the CDR3, the DNA is TGTGCCAGCAGTGAAAGTGGGAAACAGGGACTGTTTTTT. The chain recombines TRBV25-1 with TRBJ1-4; TRBD1 might be the D (6 bases). Germline V gene sequence: CDR1 MGHDK, CDR2 SYGVNS. The V and J ends lost 2 bases and 13 bases respectively, with 14 bases between them. This CDR3 comprises 13 residues.

The V gene is TRBV15, the J gene TRBJ1-1; D call uncertain. V dropped 3 bases and J dropped 0 bases, with 14 bases sitting between them. Germline loops: CDR1 LNHNV, CDR2 YYDKDF (reference sequence). CDR3 length equals 16 residues. CDR3 loop: CATSSMIQTMNTEAFF. The CDR3 DNA follows: TGTGCCACCAGCAGCATGATACAAACGATGAACACTGAAGCTTTCTTT.

In its sample, this clone was seen once. In DNA form, the CDR3 reads TGTGCCAGCAGCCCCCAAACCAGGGCAAGCACCGGGGAGCTGTTTTTT. It encodes CASSPQTRASTGELFF. The rearrangement joins TRBV3-1 (or the pseudogene TRBV3-2) to TRBJ2-2; TRBD1 might be the D (5 bases). The CDR3 loop spans 16 amino acids. With 4 bases removed from V and 4 bases from J, the gap between germline ends came to 16 bases. CDR1 is LGHDT and CDR2 is YNNKEL in the germline V gene (reference sequence).

This clone has only one observation. This CDR3 is CASSEGGYEQYF. CDR3 DNA: TGTGCCAGCAGTGAAGGCGGATACGAGCAGTACTTC. J is TRBJ2-7 and V is TRBV6-1; D is ambiguous. Germline V CDR1 and CDR2: MNHNS, SASEGT. The CDR3 covers 12 residues. The V gene lost 1 base and the J gene lost 4 bases, with 5 bases spanning the gap.

Turning to this clone: At one end, the junction sequence differs from germline, possibly due to a read error. The chain employs TRBV11-2 and TRBJ1-6; D not certain. Germline CDR1 reads SGHAT; CDR2 reads FQNNGV. The CDR3 sequence is 13 residues long. CDR3 region: CASSFDGDSPLHF. As DNA, the CDR3 is TGTGCCAGCAGCTTTGACGGGGATTCGCCCCTCCACTTT.

The chain has TRBV5-5 and TRBJ2-7; D gene uncertain. From germline, CDR1 is SGHKS and CDR2 YYEKEE (reference sequence). V was pared by 2 bases and J by 5 bases, with 14 bases between. The CDR3 has 14 amino acids. The CDR3 loop reads CASSFLGGRDEQYF. Written as DNA, the CDR3 is TGTGCCAGCAGCTTCCTCGGTGGGCGCGACGAGCAGTACTTC.

V and J are TRBV6-5 and TRBJ1-1; D is uncertain. The V end was cut by 7 bases, the J end by 5 bases, with 14 bases between. CDR1 MNHEY and CDR2 SVGAGI come from the germline V gene. The CDR3 spans 13 residues. The CDR3 DNA follows: TGTGCCAGCACCAAAGAAACAGCAACTGAAGCTTTCTTT. Its protein product is CASTKETATEAFF.